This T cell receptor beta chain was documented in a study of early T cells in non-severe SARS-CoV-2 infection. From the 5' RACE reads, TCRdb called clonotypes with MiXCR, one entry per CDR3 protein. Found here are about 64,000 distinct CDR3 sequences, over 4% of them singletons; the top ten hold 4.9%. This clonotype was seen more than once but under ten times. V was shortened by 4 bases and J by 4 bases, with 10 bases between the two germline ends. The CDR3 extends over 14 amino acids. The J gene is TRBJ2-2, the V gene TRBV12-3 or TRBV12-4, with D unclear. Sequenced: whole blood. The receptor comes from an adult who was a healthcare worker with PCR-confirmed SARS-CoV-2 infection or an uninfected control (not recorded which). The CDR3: CASSSAGFTGELFF. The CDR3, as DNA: TGTGCCAGCAGTTCCGCCGGATTCACCGGGGAGCTGTTTTTT.